These 15 T cell receptor beta chains share one sample of origin, sequenced in a study of response to subunit inactivated influenza vaccine. TCRdb reprocessed the RT-PCR reads via MiXCR and lists one record per CDR3 protein. This table holds roughly 460,000 distinct CDR3 sequences, over 9.5% found once. The specimen comprised PBMCs from blood, sampled 40 to 50 days after vaccination. The receptors derive from a man aged 45-65 years who received an inactivated influenza vaccine.

This clonotype was counted only a few times. The V call is TRBV24-1, the J call TRBJ2-1; 10 bases agree with TRBD2. Germline V gives CDR1 KGHDR, CDR2 SFDVKD. V shed 3 bases, J shed 8 bases, and the junction held 15 bases outside the gene matches. The CDR3 is 18 residues long. The CDR3 here is CATSDPDGASGSSDEQFF. CDR3 in DNA: TGTGCCACCAGTGATCCAGATGGGGCTAGCGGGAGCTCTGATGAGCAGTTCTTC.

This clonotype was seen many times. The V and J genes are TRBV20-1 and TRBJ1-1, with a tentative D call TRBD1 (5 bases). The CDR3 runs 14 residues. Deletions cut 4 bases from V and 7 bases from J, with 19 bases between. Germline CDR1 is DFQATT and CDR2 is SNEGSKA (reference sequence). As DNA, the CDR3 is TGCAGTGCTATACACTTCCAGGGAGAGGGTGAAGCTTTCTTT. This codes for CSAIHFQGEGEAFF.

The rearrangement uses TRBV6-5 and TRBJ2-5; D gene uncertain. Germline CDR1 and CDR2: MNHEY and SVGAGI. V lost 2 bases to trimming and J lost 1 base, with 8 bases between them. The CDR3 totals 14 residues. Here the CDR3 reads CASSYGEAQETQYF. CDR3 in DNA: TGTGCCAGCAGTTACGGTGAAGCCCAAGAGACCCAGTACTTC.

The chain joins TRBV30 to TRBJ2-1, with D uncertain. The V and J ends lost 8 bases and 5 bases respectively, with 16 bases between them. The germline V gene has CDR1 GTSNPN and CDR2 SVGIG (reference sequence). The CDR3 covers 13 residues. The CDR3 region is CANRALEHNEQFF. CDR3 sequence (DNA): TGTGCCAACCGGGCCTTGGAGCACAATGAGCAGTTCTTC.

In this sample, this clonotype turned up a few times. The rearrangement links TRBV15 to TRBJ2-7, with 8 bases identical to TRBD1. This CDR3 region has 15 residues. CDR1 is LNHNV, CDR2 YYDKDF, per germline (reference sequence). Trimming cost V 2 bases and J 4 bases; bases outside gene matches: 7. Here the CDR3 DNA reads TGTGCCACCAGCAGATACGGGACAGGCGAATACGAGCAGTACTTC. Translation: CATSRYGTGEYEQYF.

This clonotype was seen more than once but under ten times. This chain joins TRBV7-2 and TRBJ1-6, with 7 bases fitting TRBD1. The CDR3 totals 15 residues. V was pared by 7 bases and J by 10 bases, with 13 bases of the junction left unmatched. Germline V gene lookup returns CDR1 SGHTA and CDR2 FQGNSA. CDR3: CASKPPGQRLSPLHF. The CDR3, as DNA: TGTGCCAGCAAACCTCCGGGACAGCGATTGTCACCCCTCCACTTT.

J is TRBJ1-1 and V is TRBV20-1; D gene uncertain. The germline gives CDR1 DFQATT, CDR2 SNEGSKA (reference sequence). V lost 3 bases, J lost 6 bases, and 14 bases lay in between. The CDR3 spans 13 residues. The CDR3: CSARDRLFAEAFF. Here the CDR3 DNA reads TGCAGTGCTAGGGACCGCCTCTTTGCTGAAGCTTTCTTT.

The rearrangement uses TRBV28 and TRBJ2-3, with TRBD2 matching 8 bases. CDR1 is MDHEN, CDR2 SYDVKM, per germline. Unmatched junction bases numbered 11, after V lost 6 bases and J lost 3 bases. The CDR3 is made up of 16 amino acids. The CDR3 DNA reads as TGTGCCAGCAGCCTCACAAGCGGGAGAGGAACAGATACGCAGTATTTT. Its translation: CASSLTSGRGTDTQYF. The whole variable domain, remainder taken from reference TRBV28 and TRBJ2-3, is DVKVTQSSRYLVKRTGEKVFLECVQDMDHENMFWYRQDPGLGLRLIYFSYDVKMKEKGDIPEGYSVSREKKERFSLILESASTNQTSMYLCASSLTSGRGTDTQYFGPGTRLTVL.

The V and J genes are TRBV12-3 or TRBV12-4 and TRBJ1-5; 11 bases line up with TRBD1. This CDR3 comprises 16 residues. The junction had 6 bases not matched to a gene; V was cut back by 8 bases and J by 0 bases. This chain's CDR3 is CASALGQGASNQPQHF. The CDR3 DNA reads as TGTGCCAGCGCCTTAGGACAGGGGGCTAGCAATCAGCCCCAGCATTTT.

This clonotype turned up a few times. The chain combines TRBV12-3 or TRBV12-4 with TRBJ1-5, with D maybe TRBD1 (6 bases). This CDR3 has 13 amino acids. The V gene lost 5 bases and the J gene lost 5 bases, with 10 bases spanning the gap. The CDR3 region is CASSRGGHQPQHF. CDR3 in DNA: TGTGCCAGCAGTCGGGGGGGCCATCAGCCCCAGCATTTT.

This sequence joins TRBV5-6 and TRBJ2-3; D not resolved. Germline-derived CDR1 and CDR2 are SGHDT and YYEEEE. Trimming shortened V by 0 bases and J by 6 bases, and 8 bases separated the two germline ends. This CDR3 comprises 13 residues. The CDR3 nucleotides are TGTGCCAGCAGCTTGGGACCTAAGGATACGCAGTATTTT. It is translated as CASSLGPKDTQYF. The full variable domain, with the rest looked up from reference TRBV5-6 and TRBJ2-3, is DAGVTQSPTHLIKTRGQQVTLRCSPKSGHDTVSWYQQALGQGPQFIFQYYEEEERQRGNFPDRFSGHQFPNYSSELNVNALLLGDSALYLCASSLGPKDTQYFGPGTRLTVL.

The genes are TRBV7-6 and TRBJ1-3; D uncertain. Trimming shortened V by 6 bases and J by 0 bases, and 6 bases separated the two germline ends. CDR3 length: 13 amino acids. Per germline, CDR1 SGHVS and CDR2 FNYEAQ. The CDR3 sequence: CASRSYSGNTIYF. CDR3 in DNA: TGTGCCAGCAGGAGCTACTCTGGAAACACCATATATTTT.

V is TRBV7-2 and J is TRBJ2-5; D is perhaps TRBD1 (5 bases). This CDR3 comprises 13 residues. Trimming took off 6 bases at V and 1 base at J, with 9 bases between the two ends. CDR1 and CDR2 (germline): SGHTA, FQGNSA. CDR3 sequence: CASSRRVQETQYF. CDR3 in DNA: TGTGCCAGCAGTCGCAGGGTCCAAGAGACCCAGTACTTC.

V and J are TRBV18 and TRBJ1-4; 7 bases are shared with TRBD1. Trimming cost V 4 bases and J 5 bases; bases outside gene matches: 7. Per the germline V gene, CDR1 is KGHSH and CDR2 is LQKENI. CDR3 length: 15 amino acids. CDR3 DNA sequence: TGTGCCAGCTCACAACGACAGGGAGGCAATGAAAAACTGTTTTTT. Encoded protein: CASSQRQGGNEKLFF.

This clonotype was seen a handful of times. This sequence joins TRBV9 and TRBJ2-5; TRBD1 is a possible D gene (6 bases). Germline CDR1 reads SGDLS; CDR2 reads YYNGEE. This CDR3 contains 16 residues. V lost 0 bases, J lost 4 bases, and 16 bases lay in between. The CDR3 loop is CASSVGPSGQRETQYF. DNA for the CDR3: TGTGCCAGCAGCGTAGGACCCTCGGGACAAAGAGAGACCCAGTACTTC.